The rows below give T cell receptor beta chains drawn from one sample of a study of CD8 T cells in ankylosing spondylitis. TCRdb used MiXCR to reprocess the 5' RACE reads, holding one entry per CDR3 protein. The repertoire holds approximately 220,000 distinct CDR3 sequences, 25% to 30% seen once, with around 6.3% in the top ten. Sequenced: blood, either unsorted or a sorted T cell fraction (not recorded which). Receptors originate from a male donor with ankylosing spondylitis or in good health (not recorded which). CDR3s include the opening cysteine and the closing phenylalanine or tryptophan. The D gene is left open where the match is weak. Expanded clones are given a class, and other clones once, few, many or no size at all.

j_call	cdr3_length	v_call	clone_size	d_call	cdr3_nt	cdr3_aa
TRBJ1-1	15	TRBV18	many	NA	TGTGCCAGCTCCCCAAAGAGAGGGGCAATTCTTGAAGCTTTCTTT	CASSPKRGAILEAFF
TRBJ1-4	13	TRBV20-1	few	NA	TGCAGTGCTAGAGAGGGTAGGGACGAAAAACTGTTTTTT	CSAREGRDEKLFF
TRBJ1-5	14	TRBV12-3/TRBV12-4	NA	TRBD1	TGTGCCAGCAGTTCAGGGGGACGGAATCAGCCCCAGCATTTT	CASSSGGRNQPQHF
TRBJ2-5	14	TRBV10-3	few	NA	TGTGCCATCAGTGAGTCCACTAGGGAAGAGACCCAGTACTTC	CAISESTREETQYF
TRBJ2-7	16	TRBV3-1	NA	NA	TGTGCCAGCAGCCAAGGCAGGCTGTTGAGTTCCTACGAGCAGTACTTC	CASSQGRLLSSYEQYF
TRBJ2-7	12	TRBV20-1	NA	NA	TGCAGTGTACGGACAGTCTCCTACGAGCAGTACTTC	CSVRTVSYEQYF
TRBJ1-5	12	TRBV11-2	few	NA	TGTGCCAGCAGCTTGGACAATCAGCCCCAGCATTTT	CASSLDNQPQHF
TRBJ2-5	16	TRBV5-1	few	TRBD1	TGCGCCAGCAGCCCGAATCCGACAGGGCAGCGGGAGACCCAGTACTTC	CASSPNPTGQRETQYF
TRBJ2-3	13	TRBV4-3	many	NA	TGCGCCAGCAGCCAATCCAGAACAGATACGCAGTATTTT	CASSQSRTDTQYF
TRBJ2-3	21	TRBV28	many	TRBD2	TGTGCCAGCAGCCCCCTTAGGGCTAGCGGGTCCTTTGGGGGGTTGGCAGATACGCAGTATTTT	CASSPLRASGSFGGLADTQYF
TRBJ2-6	16	TRBV6-2/TRBV6-3	few	NA	TGTGCCAGCAGTTATGGGGGATCGAGCGGGGCCAACGTCCTGACTTTC	CASSYGGSSGANVLTF
TRBJ2-5	18	TRBV20-1	few	NA	TGCAGTGCCTCTTTAGGAGGGCAGGGTCGCTCGGCGCAAGAGACCCAGTACTTC	CSASLGGQGRSAQETQYF
TRBJ1-1	12	TRBV29-1	few	NA	TGCAGCTCCCTCCGCGGGACCACTGAAGCTTTCTTT	CSSLRGTTEAFF
TRBJ2-3	11	TRBV20-1	NA	NA	TGCAGTGCTAGAGGGACAGATACGCAGTATTTT	CSARGTDTQYF
TRBJ2-1	16	TRBV20-1	many	TRBD2	TGCAGTGCTAGAGACCCCCTAGCGGGAGAGCGGAATGAGCAGTTCTTC	CSARDPLAGERNEQFF
TRBJ2-1	13	TRBV20-1	NA	NA	TGCAGTGCCCCCGGTAAGCCCTACAATGAGCAGTTCTTC	CSAPGKPYNEQFF
TRBJ2-2	15	TRBV29-1	few	TRBD1	TGCAGCGCTGGGACAGGGACAGGGATCACCGGGGAGCTGTTTTTT	CSAGTGTGITGELFF
TRBJ1-1	14	TRBV7-8	few	NA	TGTGCCAGCAGCTTAGTGCTGGGGGACACTGAAGCTTTCTTT	CASSLVLGDTEAFF
TRBJ1-5	14	TRBV5-5	many	TRBD1	TGTGCCAGCAGCTACGCAGGGGGTATTCAGCCCCAGCATTTT	CASSYAGGIQPQHF
TRBJ1-2	15	TRBV13	many	NA	TGTGCCAGCAGTCCCAAACCGGCGGGGAACTATGGCTACACCTTC	CASSPKPAGNYGYTF
TRBJ2-1	14	TRBV5-1	NA	NA	TGCGCCAGCAGCTTGGAAGGTAATTACAATGAGCAGTTCTTC	CASSLEGNYNEQFF
TRBJ1-1	13	TRBV18	NA	NA	TGTGCCAGCTCACCAGGTGGGGAGACTGAAGCTTTCTTT	CASSPGGETEAFF
TRBJ2-7	15	TRBV5-1	NA	TRBD1	TGCGCCAGCAGCCTTGTTGGACAGGGTAGCAGCGAGCAGTACTTC	CASSLVGQGSSEQYF
TRBJ2-3	13	TRBV5-1	many	NA	TGCGCCAGCAGCCGGGAAATCACAGATACGCAGTATTTT	CASSREITDTQYF
TRBJ2-7	13	TRBV20-1	few	NA	TGCAGTGCTAGAGATCGAGGTACCTACGAGCAGTACTTC	CSARDRGTYEQYF
TRBJ2-7	14	TRBV5-1	many	TRBD2	TGCGCCAGCAGCACCGGGACTAGCGGCTACGAGCAGTACTTC	CASSTGTSGYEQYF
TRBJ2-2	16	TRBV9	many	NA	TGTGCCAGCAGCGTTCGAGGAACTCCGAACACCGGGGAGCTGTTTTTT	CASSVRGTPNTGELFF
TRBJ1-1	14	TRBV20-1	NA	TRBD1	TGCAGTGCTAGAGGTAGACAGGGGACCACTGAAGCTTTCTTT	CSARGRQGTTEAFF
TRBJ2-2	14	TRBV5-1	many	NA	TGCGCCAGCTTCTTGAACGAAGCTGGCGGGGAGCTGTTTTTT	CASFLNEAGGELFF
TRBJ2-7	15	TRBV2	few	NA	TGTGCCAGCAGTGAAGCGGGAGGGGGGGCCTACGAGCAGTACTTC	CASSEAGGGAYEQYF
TRBJ2-5	13	TRBV7-3	NA	TRBD1	TGTGCCAGCAGCTCTACCAGGGGGGAGACCCAGTACTTC	CASSSTRGETQYF
TRBJ2-2	14	TRBV18	NA	NA	TGTGCCAGCTCACCATCTCTTGAAGCCGGGGAGCTGTTTTTT	CASSPSLEAGELFF
TRBJ2-7	13	TRBV7-8	NA	TRBD2	TGTGCCAGCAGCTTCGGGACTAGCGGCGAGCAGTACTTC	CASSFGTSGEQYF